This TCR beta chain was sequenced for a study of radiation and T cells in renal cell carcinoma. Per germline, CDR1 SGHTA and CDR2 FQGNSA. The CDR3 extends over 14 amino acids. Time point reported: blood 4 weeks post-SBRT, at nephrectomy. Indicated treatment: 15 Gy SBRT to primary tumor, nephrectomy 4 weeks later. Blood was sampled at baseline, 2 weeks and 4 weeks after SBRT. Turning to this clone: Its antigen is still unknown. The junction does not match germline at one end; this may be a read error.

Study outcomes and limitations: Top tumor clonotypes rose in blood 2 weeks post-radiation, then contracted.

The table came from immunoSEQ multiplex PCR; TCRdb's copy has only in-frame clones and leaves some out. The table lists some 30,000 clones, roughly 80% of them singletons. The sequence came from a man aged 55 to 70 with renal cell carcinoma. This rearrangement joins TRBV7-2 to TRBJ2-7, with 10 bases identical to TRBD2. Sequences were derived from blood, sampled from a patient whose treatment included radiotherapy and nephrectomy. The CDR3 spells CASRLAGGSYEQYF. The CDR3 coding sequence is TGTGCCAGCAGATTAGCGGGAGGTTCCTACGAGCAGTACTTC.